The sequence of this TCR beta chain was determined in a study of blood T cell repertoires in COVID-19. On the study more broadly: Acute and convalescent COVID-19 samples came from the United States, Italy and Spain.

Trimming left V 3 bases short and J 4 bases short, with 7 bases between. The CDR3 covers 13 residues. Libraries were prepared by immunoSEQ multiplex PCR; TCRdb keeps only in-frame clonotypes and omits some of them. The repertoire holds 200,000 to 250,000 clones, 83% seen once, with roughly 5% in the top ten. The sequencing sample was made of peripheral blood. This chain joins TRBV12-3 or TRBV12-4 and TRBJ1-5; no reliable D call. This TCR came from a human donor in a cohort sampled during active COVID-19. CDR3 in DNA: TGTGCCAGCAGTTTCGGTTCGAATCAGCCCCAGCATTTT. Translating it yields CASSFGSNQPQHF.